This is a list of T cell receptor beta chains from one sample in a study of T cell repertoires and HLA-DP antigens. For these receptors, no antigen is known. The repertoire was sequenced with immunoSEQ multiplex PCR; TCRdb's copy has only in-frame clones and lacks some. This table holds 75,000 to 90,000 clones, roughly 86% found once. Sequenced: CD4+ T cells from PBMCs. Source of these receptors: a man aged 45-60 years in good health and CMV-seronegative. The CDR3 runs from the conserved cysteine through the conserved F or W. The D gene is left open where the match is weak. Clone size is not always given. Where it is, it says once, few, many or a class for expanded clones.

D: -; size: -; V: TRBV25-1; J: TRBJ1-2; CDR3: CASPWETF; DNA: TGTGCCAGCCCGTGGGAAACCTTC
D: -; size: few; V: TRBV7-9; J: TRBJ1-4; CDR3: CASSLGAANEKLFF; DNA: TGTGCCAGCAGCTTGGGGGCAGCTAATGAAAAACTGTTTTTT
D: -; size: -; V: TRBV6-5; J: TRBJ1-5; CDR3: CASAKGGHGNQPQHF; DNA: TGTGCCAGCGCTAAGGGGGGGCATGGCAATCAGCCCCAGCATTTT
D: TRBD2; size: -; V: TRBV18; J: TRBJ2-3; CDR3: CASSPVRQAGSTDTQYF; DNA: TGTGCCAGCTCACCTGTTCGGCAAGCGGGAAGCACAGATACGCAGTATTTT
D: TRBD2; size: once; V: TRBV11-3; J: TRBJ2-1; CDR3: CASSLTAGGRLNEQFF; DNA: TGTGCCAGCAGCTTAACAGCGGGGGGGCGACTTAATGAGCAGTTCTTC
D: -; size: -; V: TRBV7-2; J: TRBJ1-3; CDR3: CASSLARGSTGNTIYF; DNA: TGTGCCAGCAGCTTAGCGCGGGGATCTACCGGAAACACCATATATTTT
D: -; size: -; V: TRBV15; J: TRBJ2-1; CDR3: CATKEQGRPNNEQFF; DNA: TGTGCCACCAAGGAGCAGGGGCGACCGAACAATGAGCAGTTCTTC
D: -; size: -; V: TRBV5-1; J: TRBJ2-3; CDR3: CASRSDPSGSDTQYF; DNA: TGCGCCAGCAGATCTGACCCTAGTGGGTCAGATACGCAGTATTTT
D: -; size: few; V: TRBV14; J: TRBJ1-2; CDR3: CASSQDIRGLAYGYTF; DNA: TGTGCCAGCAGCCAAGATATAAGAGGCTTAGCCTATGGCTACACCTTC
D: -; size: few; V: TRBV28; J: TRBJ2-7; CDR3: CASSSGYEQYF; DNA: TGTGCCAGCAGTTCGGGCTACGAGCAGTACTTC
D: -; size: -; V: TRBV5-6; J: TRBJ2-2; CDR3: CASSWPEPNTGELFF; DNA: TGTGCCAGCAGCTGGCCAGAACCGAACACCGGGGAGCTGTTTTTT
D: -; size: once; V: TRBV2; J: TRBJ1-2; CDR3: CASSSVQRGNYGYTF; DNA: TGTGCCAGCAGTTCCGTCCAACGTGGGAACTATGGCTACACCTTC
D: TRBD1; size: -; V: TRBV19; J: TRBJ2-2; CDR3: CASTRGGTGPKGAGELFF; DNA: TGTGCCAGTACCCGGGGAGGGACAGGGCCCAAAGGGGCCGGGGAGCTGTTTTTT
D: -; size: -; V: TRBV19; J: TRBJ1-1; CDR3: CASPPGQGRRNTEAFF; DNA: TGTGCCAGCCCCCCGGGACAAGGCCGGAGGAACACTGAAGCTTTCTTT
D: TRBD1; size: once; V: TRBV19; J: TRBJ1-1; CDR3: CASSIEGDRATGF; DNA: TGTGCCAGTAGTATAGAAGGTGACAGGGCGACGGGGTTT
D: -; size: -; V: TRBV27; J: TRBJ1-1; CDR3: CASSLGRNTEAFF; DNA: TGTGCCAGCAGTTTGGGTAGGAACACTGAAGCTTTCTTT
D: -; size: -; V: TRBV7-6; J: TRBJ1-6; CDR3: CATPCYGVTYNSPLHF; DNA: TGTGCCACCCCGTGCTATGGGGTTACCTATAATTCACCCCTCCACTTT
D: -; size: -; V: TRBV2; J: TRBJ2-2; CDR3: CASRASSAGELFF; DNA: TGTGCCAGCAGAGCTAGCAGCGCCGGGGAGCTGTTTTTT
D: TRBD2; size: -; V: TRBV7-2; J: TRBJ2-3; CDR3: CASSSSPRTSGGPDTQYF; DNA: TGTGCCAGCAGCTCAAGCCCCAGGACTAGCGGGGGGCCAGATACGCAGTATTTT
D: -; size: -; V: TRBV5-1; J: TRBJ2-5; CDR3: CASSSITSRALETQYF; DNA: TGCGCCAGCAGCTCGATCACTAGCCGGGCTTTGGAGACCCAGTACTTC
D: TRBD1; size: -; V: TRBV2; J: TRBJ2-2; CDR3: CARRQGPTGELFF; DNA: TGTGCCAGAAGACAGGGCCCCACCGGGGAGCTGTTTTTT
D: TRBD1; size: -; V: TRBV30; J: TRBJ1-1; CDR3: CAWSEGQTNTEAFF; DNA: TGTGCCTGGAGTGAGGGACAGACGAACACTGAAGCTTTCTTT
D: -; size: few; V: TRBV7-6; J: TRBJ2-7; CDR3: CASSEAGDDEQYF; DNA: TGTGCCAGCAGCGAAGCAGGGGACGACGAGCAGTACTTC
D: TRBD1; size: -; V: TRBV7-2; J: TRBJ2-5; CDR3: CASRAAGQGAPATQYF; DNA: TGTGCCAGCAGGGCCGCGGGACAGGGGGCCCCAGCGACCCAGTACTTC
D: -; size: -; V: TRBV5-4; J: TRBJ2-7; CDR3: CASSNPTSSYEQYF; DNA: TGTGCCAGCAGCAATCCCACCAGCTCCTACGAGCAGTACTTC
D: -; size: -; V: TRBV10-3; J: TRBJ2-1; CDR3: CAIGGTSNEQFF; DNA: TGTGCCATCGGCGGTACGAGTAATGAGCAGTTCTTC
D: -; size: -; V: TRBV18; J: TRBJ1-1; CDR3: CASSPQVMTEAFF; DNA: TGTGCCAGCTCACCCCAGGTTATGACTGAAGCTTTCTTT
D: -; size: -; V: TRBV28; J: TRBJ1-4; CDR3: CASSLYSPVGEKLFF; DNA: TGTGCCAGCAGTTTATATTCACCGGTTGGTGAAAAACTGTTTTTT
D: -; size: -; V: TRBV28; J: TRBJ1-5; CDR3: CASSSVRSQPQHF; DNA: TGTGCCAGCAGTTCGGTCAGGTCTCAGCCCCAGCATTTT
D: -; size: -; V: TRBV11-2; J: TRBJ1-5; CDR3: CASSLAAYSNQPQHF; DNA: TGTGCCAGCAGCTTAGCGGCGTATAGCAATCAGCCCCAGCATTTT
D: -; size: once; V: TRBV19; J: TRBJ1-4; CDR3: CASYPRGGTNEKLFF; DNA: TGTGCCTCTTACCCCCGTGGGGGAACTAATGAAAAACTGTTTTTT
D: -; size: -; V: TRBV7-6; J: TRBJ2-7; CDR3: CASSPTVTQRQYF; DNA: TGTGCCAGCAGCCCCACGGTTACGCAGCGGCAGTACTTC
D: -; size: -; V: TRBV7-6; J: TRBJ2-5; CDR3: CASSPRNGMETQYF; DNA: TGTGCCAGCAGTCCCCGTAATGGTATGGAGACCCAGTACTTC
D: -; size: -; V: TRBV4-3; J: TRBJ2-1; CDR3: CASSLSRGLEQFF; DNA: TGCGCCAGCAGCCTATCACGGGGCCTTGAGCAGTTCTTC
D: -; size: -; V: TRBV5-1; J: TRBJ1-1; CDR3: CASSYPGPGRRGTEAFF; DNA: TGCGCCAGCAGTTATCCTGGGCCGGGGCGGCGAGGGACTGAAGCTTTCTTT
D: -; size: -; V: TRBV19; J: TRBJ1-5; CDR3: CASSKRDSNQPQHF; DNA: TGTGCCAGTAGTAAGAGAGATAGCAATCAGCCCCAGCATTTT
D: TRBD1; size: -; V: TRBV11-3; J: TRBJ2-1; CDR3: CASSRDRGNSFEQFF; DNA: TGTGCCAGCAGCCGTGACAGGGGGAATAGCTTTGAGCAGTTCTTC
D: TRBD1; size: -; V: TRBV5-5; J: TRBJ1-1; CDR3: CASSSPTGQGTEAFF; DNA: TGTGCCAGCAGCTCGCCGACAGGGCAGGGCACTGAAGCTTTCTTT
D: TRBD1; size: -; V: TRBV7-2; J: TRBJ2-2; CDR3: CASSRDRVNTGELFF; DNA: TGTGCCAGCAGCCGGGACAGGGTAAACACCGGGGAGCTGTTTTTT
D: TRBD1; size: -; V: TRBV5-4; J: TRBJ1-1; CDR3: CASSGQGQGNTEAFF; DNA: TGTGCCAGCAGCGGGCAGGGACAGGGGAATACTGAAGCTTTCTTT
D: TRBD1; size: -; V: TRBV30; J: TRBJ2-1; CDR3: CAWTSTGVGEQFF; DNA: TGTGCCTGGACCAGTACAGGGGTGGGTGAGCAGTTCTTC
D: -; size: -; V: TRBV5-4; J: TRBJ2-4; CDR3: CASSFREGSKNIQYF; DNA: TGTGCCAGCAGTTTTCGTGAGGGGTCCAAAAACATTCAGTACTTC
D: TRBD2; size: -; V: TRBV13; J: TRBJ2-7; CDR3: CASSRSLAGAYEQYF; DNA: TGTGCCAGCAGCCGGTCCCTGGCGGGAGCCTACGAGCAGTACTTC
D: TRBD1; size: -; V: TRBV19; J: TRBJ2-3; CDR3: CASRRQGASTDTQYF; DNA: TGTGCCAGTAGACGACAGGGGGCAAGCACAGATACGCAGTATTTT
D: -; size: -; V: TRBV6-5; J: TRBJ2-5; CDR3: CASSYSPFSTWETQYF; DNA: TGTGCCAGCAGTTACAGCCCCTTCAGCACGTGGGAGACCCAGTACTTC
D: TRBD1; size: -; V: TRBV9; J: TRBJ2-7; CDR3: CASSSRGTGIGRDEQYF; DNA: TGTGCCAGCAGCTCCCGCGGGACAGGGATTGGCCGTGACGAGCAGTACTTC
D: -; size: -; V: TRBV19; J: TRBJ1-5; CDR3: CASRVRNSNQPQHF; DNA: TGTGCCAGTAGGGTCAGGAATAGCAATCAGCCCCAGCATTTT
D: -; size: -; V: TRBV19; J: TRBJ1-1; CDR3: CASSDAGAPRGTEAFF; DNA: TGTGCCAGTAGTGACGCGGGGGCACCGCGCGGTACTGAAGCTTTCTTT
D: -; size: many; V: TRBV29-1; J: TRBJ1-1; CDR3: CSAVPTKNTEAFF; DNA: TGCAGCGCCGTACCCACGAAGAACACTGAAGCTTTCTTT
D: -; size: -; V: TRBV30; J: TRBJ2-7; CDR3: CAWSQGQSYEQYF; DNA: TGTGCCTGGAGTCAGGGACAATCCTACGAGCAGTACTTC
D: TRBD1; size: -; V: TRBV15; J: TRBJ2-3; CDR3: CATSRGTGGPDTQYF; DNA: TGTGCCACCAGCAGAGGGACAGGGGGCCCCGATACGCAGTATTTT
D: -; size: -; V: TRBV19; J: TRBJ1-3; CDR3: CASSNPDSSGNTIYF; DNA: TGTGCCAGTAGTAATCCGGACAGCTCTGGAAACACCATATATTTT
D: -; size: -; V: TRBV5-5; J: TRBJ2-7; CDR3: CASNEEGLYEQYF; DNA: TGTGCCAGCAACGAGGAGGGGCTGTACGAGCAGTACTTC
D: -; size: -; V: TRBV25-1; J: TRBJ1-1; CDR3: CASRSGYGTEAFF; DNA: TGTGCCAGCAGATCAGGGTATGGCACTGAAGCTTTCTTT
D: TRBD2; size: -; V: TRBV2; J: TRBJ2-2; CDR3: CASRKGTSGLNTGELFF; DNA: TGTGCCAGCAGGAAAGGGACTAGCGGGCTAAACACCGGGGAGCTGTTTTTT
D: -; size: once; V: TRBV18; J: TRBJ1-1; CDR3: CASSQTTGPVSEAFF; DNA: TGTGCCAGCTCACAAACGACAGGCCCAGTGTCTGAAGCTTTCTTT